Listed below are T cell receptor beta chains from one sample, sequenced in a study of blood T cell repertoires in COVID-19. Repertoires were generated with immunoSEQ multiplex PCR, while TCRdb's copy carries only in-frame clones and drops some. The sample comprises a few hundred thousand clones, around 85% of which are singletons, and more than 3% rests with the top ten. The sample taken for sequencing was peripheral blood. Every receptor here comes from a woman aged 18-29 years with acute or convalescent COVID-19. CDR3s include the opening cysteine and the closing phenylalanine or tryptophan. D genes are given only for firm matches. Not every row has a clone size; where given, it reads once, few, many or a size class.

cdr3_nt	cdr3_aa	clone_size	v_call	d_call	j_call
TGTGCCAGCAGCCTCGATGCGGTGGATAATTCACCCCTCCACTTT	CASSLDAVDNSPLHF	few	TRBV9	-	TRBJ1-6
TGTGCCAGCACACGGACGGGACAGATAACATTCGGCCGTGGCTACACCTTC	CASTRTGQITFGRGYTF	once	TRBV27	TRBD1	TRBJ1-2
TGCAGTGCTAGTCACCTAGCGGGGGGTCTGGACAACGAGCAGTACTTC	CSASHLAGGLDNEQYF	few	TRBV20-1	TRBD2	TRBJ2-7
TGTGCCAGCAGTTCGCCCCTCCACTTT	CASSSPLHF	-	TRBV27	-	TRBJ1-6
TGCGCCAGCAGCTTAGAGGAGACCCAGTACTTC	CASSLEETQYF	-	TRBV5-1	-	TRBJ2-5
TGTGCCATCAGTGAGTCGTCAGAATACAATGAGCAGTTCTTC	CAISESSEYNEQFF	-	TRBV10-3	-	TRBJ2-1
TGTGCCAGCAGTTTAGTTAATTTACGGGGGACAGGGGCTTCACCCCTCCACTTT	CASSLVNLRGTGASPLHF	-	TRBV28	TRBD1	TRBJ1-6
TGTGCCAGTAGTTGGGACTTCCAAGAGACCCAGTACTTC	CASSWDFQETQYF	-	TRBV19	-	TRBJ2-5
TGTGCCAGCAGCTTGGGGACTTTTAACTATGGCTACACCTTC	CASSLGTFNYGYTF	-	TRBV7-8	-	TRBJ1-2
TGTGCCCTAAGTACGACAGATGAAAAACTGTTTTTT	CALSTTDEKLFF	-	TRBV28	-	TRBJ1-4